The entry that follows covers one T cell receptor beta chain sequence. Its antigen is currently unknown. This entry is derived from a study of OX40 agonist ivuxolimab in advanced cancers. The wider study: Patients with hepatocellular carcinoma, melanoma, renal cell or head and neck cancer made up the dose-escalation patients. Study-wide findings and caveats: Dose levels from 0.1 to 3.0 mg/kg saw CD4+ and CD8+ blood T cells expand clonally by week 6.

Germline CDR1 SQVTM, CDR2 ANQGSEA. With 6 bases removed from V and 4 bases from J, the gap between germline ends came to 18 bases. CDR3 size: 15 residues. Repertoires were generated with immunoSEQ multiplex PCR, while TCRdb's copy carries only in-frame clones and drops some. The data contain 75,000 to 100,000 clones, about 84% of them singletons. The clonotype comes from an adult with an advanced solid tumor such as melanoma, head and neck, liver or kidney cancer. The specimen was CD4+ or CD8+ T cells sorted from blood, collected in a trial of the OX40 agonist ivuxolimab. The V call is TRBV29-1, the J call TRBJ1-4; maybe TRBD1 (5 bases). This chain's CDR3 is CSVLGRGGVNEKLFF. CDR3 DNA sequence: TGCAGCGTCCTCGGGCGGGGCGGGGTTAATGAAAAACTGTTTTTT. The full variable domain, rest sourced from reference TRBV29-1 and TRBJ1-4, is SAVISQKPSRDICQRGTSLTIQCQVDSQVTMMFWYRQQPGQSLTLIATANQGSEATYESGFVIDKFPISRPNLTFSTLTVSNMSPEDSSIYLCSVLGRGGVNEKLFFGSGTQLSVL.